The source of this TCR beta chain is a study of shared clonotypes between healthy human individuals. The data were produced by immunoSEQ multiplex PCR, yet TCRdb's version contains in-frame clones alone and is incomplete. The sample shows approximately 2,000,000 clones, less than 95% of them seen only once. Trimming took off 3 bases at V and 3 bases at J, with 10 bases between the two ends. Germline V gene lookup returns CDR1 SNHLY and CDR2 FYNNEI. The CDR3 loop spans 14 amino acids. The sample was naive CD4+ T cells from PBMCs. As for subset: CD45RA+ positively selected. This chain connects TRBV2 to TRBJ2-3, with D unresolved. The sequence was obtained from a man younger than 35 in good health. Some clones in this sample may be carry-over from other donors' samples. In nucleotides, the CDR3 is TGTGCCAGCAGTGACATTGGAGTTACAGATACGCAGTATTTT. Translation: CASSDIGVTDTQYF. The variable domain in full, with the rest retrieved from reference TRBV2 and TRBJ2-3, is EPEVTQTPSHQVTQMGQEVILRCVPISNHLYFYWYRQILGQKVEFLVSFYNNEISEKSEIFDDQFSVERPDGSNFTLKIRSTKLEDSAMYFCASSDIGVTDTQYFGPGTRLTVL.